This TCR beta chain was recovered during a study of shared clonotypes between healthy human individuals. Across the whole study: The cohort comprised a couple of women and a few men. Their ages spanned 18 to 49 years. Regarding the study as a whole: Collection of samples was limited to blood; tissue repertoires likely differ. A limitation of the genetic and exposure-history diversity represented arose from few donors.

Under the authors' procedure: Filtering differed since immunoSEQ provided only junctions, with no quality scores. TCRdb keeps only in-frame clones here, not all; method: immunoSEQ multiplex PCR. D and trimming come from the DNA, and the V and J calls and clone size come from that table. The sample includes some 92,000 clones, roughly 50% of them seen just once. This CDR3 region has 13 residues. In germline, CDR1 is MDHEN, CDR2 SYDVKM. V was clipped by 6 bases and J by 4 bases, with 12 bases between them. About this clone: Its antigen is as yet unknown.

This chain uses TRBV28 with TRBJ1-1; D unclear. This clonotype originated in a woman aged 40 to 50 in good health. Some clones in this sample may be carry-over from other donors' samples. What was sequenced was PBMCs. In DNA, the CDR3 is TGTGCCAGCAGCCCGACGGCCATCACTGAAGCTTTCTTT. Its translation: CASSPTAITEAFF.